This T cell receptor beta chain stems from a study of early T cells in non-severe SARS-CoV-2 infection. On the study more broadly: Bulk RNA taken from unsorted whole blood was sequenced, leaving chains unpaired.

There are many counts of this clonotype. Separate cDNA molecules each had unique molecular identifiers attached to them. MiXCR, run by TCRdb on the 5' RACE reads, gives a single entry per CDR3 protein. Of about 27,000 distinct CDR3 sequences in the sample, about 4% are singletons; the top ten hold more than 5%. V lost 4 bases and J lost 4; bases outside the gene matches: 2. There are 14 residues in the CDR3. CDR1 is SGDLS, CDR2 YYNGEE, per germline. The chain uses TRBV9 and TRBJ2-3, with 11 bases identical to TRBD1. This TCR derives from an adult who was a healthcare worker with PCR-confirmed SARS-CoV-2 infection or an uninfected control (not recorded which). Input material: whole blood. The CDR3 protein is CASSPGQGADTQYF. The CDR3 coding sequence is TGTGCCAGCAGCCCGGGACAGGGGGCAGATACGCAGTATTTT.